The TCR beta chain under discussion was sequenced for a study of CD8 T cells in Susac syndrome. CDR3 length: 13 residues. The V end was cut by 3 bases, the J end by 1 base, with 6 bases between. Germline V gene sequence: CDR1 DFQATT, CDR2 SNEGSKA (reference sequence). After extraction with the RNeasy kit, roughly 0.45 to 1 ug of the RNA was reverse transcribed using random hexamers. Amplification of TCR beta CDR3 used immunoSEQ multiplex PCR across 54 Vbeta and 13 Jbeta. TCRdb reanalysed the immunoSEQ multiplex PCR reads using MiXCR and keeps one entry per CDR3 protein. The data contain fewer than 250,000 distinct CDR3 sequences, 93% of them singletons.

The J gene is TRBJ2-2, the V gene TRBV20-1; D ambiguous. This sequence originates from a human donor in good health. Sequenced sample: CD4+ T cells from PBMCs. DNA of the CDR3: TGCAGTGCTAGCGGGTGGAACACCGGGGAGCTGTTTTTT. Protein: CSASGWNTGELFF.